This T cell receptor (beta chain) is drawn from a study of cytomegalovirus exposure and HLA in healthy donors. Study outcomes and limitations: Associated with cytomegalovirus, according to the listing, were about 160 TCR beta chains. According to a subsequent analysis, TCR clusters identified in the first cohort showed a tendency to co-occur across the 120 or so validation repertoires.

Sequencing was performed with immunoSEQ multiplex PCR; in TCRdb, only in-frame clones are kept and a portion is missing. This sample has roughly 150,000 clones, with 70% to 85% found just once. Points on this clone: Its antigen is unknown.

The germline V and J ends were trimmed by 9 bases and 3 bases, with 15 bases remaining between them. Germline values: CDR1 MNHNS, CDR2 SASEGT. The CDR3 is made up of 14 amino acids. The material sequenced was PBMCs. The origin of this receptor is a man aged 25-45 years in good health and CMV-seropositive. This chain links TRBV6-1 with TRBJ1-5, with D unresolved. The CDR3 reads CASSRIYDNQPQHF. The CDR3 DNA sequence: TGTGCCAGTTCGAGAATTTACGACAATCAGCCCCAGCATTTT.